Below, 2 T cell receptor beta chains from the same sample are listed, as sequenced in a study of beta chain features in type 1 diabetes. The whole isolated RNA underwent reverse transcription, so sequencing captured expressed TCRB transcripts. The assay was immunoSEQ multiplex PCR, and TCRdb's table has in-frame clones only and misses some. In the table there are hundreds of thousands of clones, about a sixth of which are singletons. The sequenced sample was naive CD4+ T cells from blood. The source of these receptors is a woman between 18 and 29 years old in good health.

This clone has only a few counts. V and J are TRBV6-6 and TRBJ2-2; D possibly corresponds to TRBD1 (6 bases). With 5 bases removed from V and 5 bases from J, the gap between germline ends came to 12 bases. CDR1 MNHNY and CDR2 SVGAGI come from the germline V gene (reference sequence). The CDR3 runs 14 residues. The CDR3 bases are TGTGCCAGCAGTCGACAGGTGCGGACCGGGGAGCTGTTTTTT. Protein product: CASSRQVRTGELFF.

This clone was detected a few times. V usage is TRBV28 and J usage is TRBJ2-7, with TRBD1 identical over 7 bases. The germline gives CDR1 MDHEN, CDR2 SYDVKM. The junction had 17 bases not matched to a gene; V was cut back by 9 bases and J by 9 bases. The CDR3 is 14 amino acids. This CDR3 is CASTGVGRKSGQYF. CDR3 nucleotide sequence: TGTGCCAGTACAGGGGTAGGGCGAAAATCGGGGCAGTACTTC.